The 21 T cell receptor beta chains listed next were all sequenced from one sample in a study of OX40 agonist ivuxolimab in advanced cancers. The protocol was immunoSEQ multiplex PCR, while the TCRdb copy is restricted to in-frame clones and leaves out a portion. Of roughly 80,000 clones in the sample, roughly 87% were seen once. This material consisted of CD4+ or CD8+ T cells sorted from blood, taken in a trial of the OX40 agonist ivuxolimab. The receptor set was obtained from an adult with an advanced solid tumor such as melanoma, head and neck, liver or kidney cancer.

V usage is TRBV6-1 and J usage is TRBJ1-6, with unresolved D. The germline V gene has CDR1 MNHNS and CDR2 SASEGT. This CDR3 has 13 residues. Trimming removed 1 base at V and 8 bases at J, with 6 bases between. CDR3 in amino acids: CASSEDIDSPLHF. The CDR3 DNA is TGTGCCAGCAGTGAAGACATAGATTCACCCCTCCACTTT.

There are a few counts of this clone. The chain uses TRBV5-4 and TRBJ1-1; possible D gene TRBD1, 6 bases. The CDR3 sequence is 18 residues long. V was pared by 1 base and J by 0 bases, with 19 bases between. Germline CDR1 SGHNT, CDR2 YYREEE (reference sequence). DNA of the CDR3: TGTGCCAGCAGCTTGAGGTCAATTGGGGGCCGGTTGAACACTGAAGCTTTCTTT. Residues: CASSLRSIGGRLNTEAFF.

The rearrangement joins TRBV5-5 to TRBJ2-7, with TRBD2 identical over 9 bases. The V gene end was trimmed by 6 bases and the J gene end by 3 bases; junction bases not matched to a gene: 7. CDR1 SGHKS and CDR2 YYEKEE come from the germline V gene (reference sequence). This CDR3 has 14 amino acids. CDR3 bases: TGTGCCAGCACCCCCCTAGCGGGGAACTACGAGCAGTACTTC. Protein product: CASTPLAGNYEQYF. The full variable domain, rest sourced from reference TRBV5-5 and TRBJ2-7, is DAGVTQSPTHLIKTRGQQVTLRCSPISGHKSVSWYQQVLGQGPQFIFQYYEKEERGRGNFPDRFSARQFPNYSSELNVNALLLGDSALYLCASTPLAGNYEQYFGPGTRLTVT.

This rearrangement joins TRBV15 to TRBJ2-5; D remains ambiguous. Trimming shortened V by 5 bases and J by 4 bases, and 14 bases separated the two germline ends. The CDR3 contains 14 residues. CDR1 is LNHNV and CDR2 is YYDKDF in the germline V gene (reference sequence). CDR3 amino acids: CATSPSPGTETQYF. The CDR3 nucleotides are TGTGCCACCAGCCCCTCACCGGGTACAGAGACCCAGTACTTC.

This chain uses TRBV2 with TRBJ1-3; no firm D call. Trimming left V 11 bases short and J 0 bases short, with 8 bases between. Germline CDR1 is SNHLY and CDR2 is FYNNEI. This CDR3 contains 12 residues. The CDR3 spells CAGQSSGNTIYF. The CDR3 DNA is TGTGCCGGCCAGAGCTCTGGAAACACCATATATTTT. Together with reference TRBV2 and TRBJ1-3, the CDR3 gives the full variable domain: EPEVTQTPSHQVTQMGQEVILRCVPISNHLYFYWYRQILGQKVEFLVSFYNNEISEKSEIFDDQFSVERPDGSNFTLKIRSTKLEDSAMYFCAGQSSGNTIYFGEGSWLTVV.

This clone was seen only once. The chain has TRBV5-6 and TRBJ1-6; TRBD1 is a possible D gene (5 bases). Between the trimmed V and J ends, which lost 4 bases and 4 bases, there was a span of 12 bases. The CDR3 spans 15 residues. CDR1 and CDR2 (germline): SGHDT, YYEEEE. CDR3 coding DNA: TGTGCCAGCAGCCAAGGTAGGGGTTATAATTCACCCCTCCACTTT. It yields the protein CASSQGRGYNSPLHF. The full variable domain, with the rest looked up from reference TRBV5-6 and TRBJ1-6, is DAGVTQSPTHLIKTRGQQVTLRCSPKSGHDTVSWYQQALGQGPQFIFQYYEEEERQRGNFPDRFSGHQFPNYSSELNVNALLLGDSALYLCASSQGRGYNSPLHFGNGTRLTVT.

The V call is TRBV27, the J call TRBJ1-3; D is ambiguous. This CDR3 spans 15 amino acids. Trimming took off 6 bases at V and 0 bases at J, with 12 bases between the two ends. The germline V gene encodes CDR1 MNHEY and CDR2 SMNVEV (reference sequence). The DNA for the CDR3 is TGTGCCAGCAGCCTAGACGGATACTCTGGAAACACCATATATTTT. Translated: CASSLDGYSGNTIYF.

The CDR3 DNA reads as TGTGCCAGCAGCCCGGGACAGCGCTATAATTCACCCCTCCACTTT. This translates into CASSPGQRYNSPLHF. The gene calls are TRBV7-9 and TRBJ1-6; TRBD1 matches 7 bases. The CDR3 loop spans 15 amino acids. Germline trimming cut 5 bases from V and 3 bases from J; bases unmatched to any gene: 4. Germline lookup yields CDR1 SEHNR and CDR2 FQNEAQ (reference sequence).

J is TRBJ2-2 and V is TRBV7-9; D is unresolved. The V and J ends lost 1 base and 8 bases respectively, with 2 bases between them. The CDR3 runs to 11 residues. Germline CDR1 SEHNR, CDR2 FQNEAQ (reference sequence). CDR3 sequence (DNA): TGTGCCAGCAGCTTAGTTGGGGAGCTGTTTTTT. Protein product: CASSLVGELFF.

The table lists this clone with a few counts. The chain employs TRBV5-6 and TRBJ1-5; 9 bases line up with TRBD1. CDR1 is SGHDT and CDR2 is YYEEEE in the germline V gene. The CDR3 is 15 amino acids. V lost 4 bases to trimming and J lost 6 bases; unmatched junction nucleotides: 8. As DNA, the CDR3 is TGTGCCAGCAGCCCAAGGACAGGGGTCGCTCAGCCCCAGCATTTT. It codes for CASSPRTGVAQPQHF.

V gene TRBV4-3 combines with J gene TRBJ1-1; D not resolved. Germline V gene sequence: CDR1 LGHNA, CDR2 YSLEER. Trimming removed 0 bases at V and 1 base at J, with 15 bases between. This CDR3 spans 17 amino acids. CDR3 sequence reads: CASSQDLMGRTNTEAFF. CDR3 bases: TGCGCCAGCAGCCAAGATCTGATGGGCAGAACGAACACTGAAGCTTTCTTT.

CDR3 coding DNA: TGTGCCAGCAGCGAAATGCGGGGTGGCTACACCTTC. Amino acids: CASSEMRGGYTF. J is TRBJ1-2 and V is TRBV2, with no clear D. The CDR3 has 12 amino acids. CDR1 is SNHLY and CDR2 is FYNNEI in the germline V gene. V shed 6 bases and J shed 7 bases, with 12 bases lying between them.

This rearrangement joins TRBV5-1 to TRBJ1-2; the match to TRBD1 covers 7 bases. J gave up 6 bases and V 0 bases, and 8 bases lay outside the gene matches. The CDR3 runs to 15 residues. Germline CDR1 SGHRS, CDR2 YFSETQ. The CDR3: CASSLALTGRDGYTF. The CDR3 DNA reads TGCGCCAGCAGCTTGGCCTTGACAGGGAGGGATGGCTACACCTTC.

The CDR3 nucleotides read TGTGCCAGCTCACCACGGGGGGCCCCGGACAATGAGCAGTTCTTC. Protein product: CASSPRGAPDNEQFF. The rearrangement links TRBV18 to TRBJ2-1, with D perhaps assigned TRBD1 or TRBD2 (6 bases each). CDR3 size: 15 residues. V lost 1 base and J lost 5, with 12 bases in between. The germline CDR1 and CDR2 sequences are KGHSH and LQKENI.

This sequence joins TRBV5-5 and TRBJ1-4; possibly TRBD1 for D (5 bases). The germline V gene encodes CDR1 SGHKS and CDR2 YYEKEE (reference sequence). V lost 2 bases to trimming and J lost 8 bases, with 16 bases between them. This CDR3 is 15 amino acids long. CDR3 amino acids: CASSLMVGGNEKLFF. Written as DNA, the CDR3 is TGTGCCAGCAGCTTAATGGTGGGGGGAAACGAAAAACTGTTTTTT.

The rearrangement joins TRBV18 to TRBJ2-7, with 9 bases lining up with TRBD1. This CDR3 has 15 amino acids. The V and J ends lost 3 bases and 3 bases, in that order; junction bases with no gene match: 6. CDR1 is KGHSH and CDR2 is LQKENI in the germline V gene. The CDR3 loop is CASSPPGQGRYEQYF. For the CDR3, the DNA is TGTGCCAGCTCACCCCCGGGACAGGGCCGCTACGAGCAGTACTTC. Supplemented by reference TRBV18 and TRBJ2-7, the full variable domain reads NAGVMQNPRHLVRRRGQEARLRCSPMKGHSHVYWYRQLPEEGLKFMVYLQKENIIDESGMPKERFSAEFPKEGPSILRIQQVVRGDSAAYFCASSPPGQGRYEQYFGPGTRLTVT.

The rearrangement joins TRBV2 to TRBJ1-5; D not certain. Germline CDR1 reads SNHLY; CDR2 reads FYNNEI. The CDR3 sequence is 15 residues long. Trimming stripped 8 bases from V and 0 bases from J, with 14 bases between. The DNA of the CDR3 is TGTGCCAGCTCAGCACAACGATATAGCAATCAGCCCCAGCATTTT. Translated: CASSAQRYSNQPQHF.

The genes are TRBV19 and TRBJ2-5, with 9 bases that match TRBD1. The CDR3 has 15 residues. Germline values: CDR1 LNHDA, CDR2 SQIVND (reference sequence). With V trimmed by 5 bases and J by 4 bases, 8 bases remained unmatched. CDR3 nucleotide sequence: TGTGCCAGTAGTGGTACAGGGGGCAGGCGAGAGACCCAGTACTTC. It specifies CASSGTGGRRETQYF.

V usage is TRBV6-5 and J usage is TRBJ2-7; maybe TRBD2 (5 bases). Trimming removed 6 bases from V and 4 bases from J, with 16 bases in between. Germline V gene sequence: CDR1 MNHEY, CDR2 SVGAGI. The CDR3 length is 14 residues. CDR3 bases: TGTGCCAGCAGCCACGCGGATACTAGATACGAGCAGTACTTC. Its protein is CASSHADTRYEQYF.

The genes are TRBV6-5 and TRBJ1-2; TRBD1 aligns across 9 bases. CDR1 and CDR2 from the germline V gene are MNHEY and SVGAGI. The CDR3 is 15 residues long. V lost 5 bases and J lost 7; bases outside the gene matches: 11. CDR3: CASSPGTGSSFGYTF. CDR3 DNA: TGTGCCAGCAGTCCCGGGACAGGGTCATCGTTTGGCTACACCTTC.

The chain has TRBV30 and TRBJ1-2; 7 nucleotides line up with TRBD1. Germline V gene lookup returns CDR1 GTSNPN and CDR2 SVGIG (reference sequence). V lost 3 bases, J lost 4 bases, and 8 bases stayed unmatched. This CDR3 is 14 amino acids long. The CDR3 here is CAWSPQGGGYGYTF. The CDR3 coding sequence is TGTGCCTGGAGCCCCCAAGGGGGCGGCTATGGCTACACCTTC. The variable domain in full, completed from reference TRBV30 and TRBJ1-2, reads SQTIHQWPATLVQPVGSPLSLECTVEGTSNPNLYWYRQAAGRGLQLLFYSVGIGQISSEVPQNLSASRPQDRQFILSSKKLLLSDSGFYLCAWSPQGGGYGYTFGSGTRLTVV.